This TCR beta chain was found in a study of CD8 T cells in ankylosing spondylitis. The V end lost 2 bases, the J end lost 9 bases, and 5 bases lay between the germline ends. The CDR3 sequence is 11 residues long. Quantitative 5'-RACE was performed with molecular barcodes, and it yielded the TCR beta libraries. TCRdb passed the 5' RACE reads through MiXCR, listing each CDR3 protein once. Of about 540,000 distinct CDR3 sequences detected, approximately 12% appear once; the ten largest clones hold approximately 6.2%. This clonotype has ten or more counts. Its specificity is not known. Overall study findings and caveats: Disease-linked clones bore a CD8+ phenotype, appearing relatively rarely in peripheral blood. Characteristic of ankylosing spondylitis blood, it appeared, was a TCR beta motif comprising eight highly homologous variants. It was reported that disease-linked clones were significantly enriched in matched ankylosing spondylitis synovial fluid. Several of the motif variants were reported before in synovial fluid and blood from reactive arthritis.

The specimen sequenced was blood, either unsorted or a sorted T cell fraction (not recorded which). V gene TRBV12-3 or TRBV12-4 combines with J gene TRBJ2-1, with D unclear. This sequence originates from a male donor with ankylosing spondylitis. The CDR3 nucleotides read TGTGCCAGCAGTTTATTGAGTGAGCAGTTCTTC. As protein: CASSLLSEQFF.